This TCR beta chain derives from a study of T cells in Graves' hyperthyroidism and ophthalmopathy. Regarding the study as a whole: Ophthalmopathy was identified by the model a median around 6.3 months ahead of onset. From stable hyperthyroidism, ophthalmopathy was separated by a 13 V-J model.

Patients having uncontrolled infection, another autoimmune disease, pregnancy or lactation were not included. This clonotype was seen at least ten times. As yet, its antigen is unknown. V lost 5 bases to trimming and J lost 6 bases, with 16 bases between them. The length of the CDR3 is 15 residues. In germline, CDR1 is MDHEN, CDR2 SYDVKM. TCR beta CDR3 regions were amplified from RNA. Carried out on the TCR CDR3, a first-round RT-PCR used the HTBI primer set. TCRdb used MiXCR to reprocess the multiplex PCR reads, holding one entry per CDR3 protein. The sample has hundreds of thousands of distinct CDR3 sequences, around 14% seen once.

The receptor comes from a woman in her twenties or thirties with Graves' hyperthyroidism. The chain joins TRBV28 to TRBJ1-4, with D possibly matching TRBD1 (5 bases). Sequences were obtained from blood. CDR3 residues: CASSAPGPGDEKLFF. The CDR3 nucleotides are TGTGCCAGCAGTGCTCCGGGGCCAGGAGATGAAAAACTGTTTTTT.